A selection of T cell receptor beta chains follows, all from one sample in a study of blood T cell repertoires in COVID-19. The protocol was immunoSEQ multiplex PCR, while the TCRdb copy is restricted to in-frame clones and leaves out a portion. The sample has 150,000 to 200,000 clones, 85% to 90% seen once. Sequenced material: peripheral blood. The origin of the receptors is a human donor in a cohort sampled during active COVID-19. CDR3s include the opening cysteine and the closing phenylalanine or tryptophan. Fields, in order: clone size, J gene, D gene, V gene, CDR3 DNA, CDR3 protein. A D gene is named only where the DNA matches it firmly. A clone size is listed for some rows: how often the clone was seen (once, few, many), or a class if it is expanded.

. TRBJ2-7 TRBD1 TRBV27 TGTGCCAGCACAAAGACAGGGGTGCCCAACGAGCAGTACTTC CASTKTGVPNEQYF
. TRBJ1-1 . TRBV5-1 TGCGCCAGCAGCCCGCCGGGGGGCACTGAAGCTTTCTTT CASSPPGGTEAFF
. TRBJ1-2 . TRBV6-1 TGTGCCAGCTGTGGGCCGGCCAACAGATTGACCGGGGGCGGGGGGGGCTACACCTTC CASCGPANRLTGGGGGYTF
. TRBJ2-7 TRBD1 TRBV6-2/TRBV6-3 TGTGCCAGCAGTTACCTCGGGACAGGGGACCACGAGCAGTACTTC CASSYLGTGDHEQYF
. TRBJ2-7 . TRBV6-1 TGTGCCAGCAGTGAACGGGCAGGGGAAGCCTACGAGCAGTACTTC CASSERAGEAYEQYF
. TRBJ2-7 . TRBV5-1 TGCGCCAGCAAGGATGGGGGGACCTACGAGCAGTACTTC CASKDGGTYEQYF
. TRBJ1-1 . TRBV3-1/TRBV3-2 TGTGCCAGCAGCCAAGATCAAAGCAATGAAGCTTTCTTT CASSQDQSNEAFF
. TRBJ2-6 . TRBV4-3 TGCGCCAGCAGCCAAGAACTGCTACCCGGCAGGGCAAGCTCTGGGGCCAACGTCCTGACTTTC CASSQELLPGRASSGANVLTF
. TRBJ2-3 TRBD2 TRBV7-2 TGTGCCAGCAGCTCTACTAGCGGGCAAGGTACGCAGTATTTT CASSSTSGQGTQYF
. TRBJ1-5 TRBD1 TRBV6-5 TGTGCCAGCAGACAGGGGAGGAATCAGCCCCAGCATTTT CASRQGRNQPQHF
. TRBJ2-3 . TRBV9 TGTGCCAGCAGCGTAGCGGGAGCACGGTCCACAGATACGCAGTATTTT CASSVAGARSTDTQYF
few TRBJ2-7 . TRBV2 TGTGCCAGCAAGGGGGCGACGCGGGGCGAGCAGTACTTC CASKGATRGEQYF
. TRBJ2-2 TRBD2 TRBV27 TGTGCCAGCACCGCCGCGGCGGGGGGGACCGGGGAGCTGTTTTTT CASTAAAGGTGELFF
. TRBJ1-5 . TRBV7-2 TGTGCCAGCAGCCGCGGGGGAAGGCAGCCCCAGCATTTT CASSRGGRQPQHF
. TRBJ2-1 TRBD2 TRBV5-1 TGCGCCAGCGCCCTGGTGGTTAGCGGGTATGAGCAGTTCTTC CASALVVSGYEQFF
. TRBJ1-2 . TRBV7-9 TGTGCCAGCAGCACCCCAGGGGTCTATGGCTACACCTTC CASSTPGVYGYTF
. TRBJ2-1 . TRBV7-8 TGTGCCAGCAGCTTAGAACCTAGCGCTTCCTACAATGAGCAGTTCTTC CASSLEPSASYNEQFF
. TRBJ2-1 TRBD2 TRBV5-1 TGCGCCAGCAGCTGGACTAGCGGGGGAATCAATGAGCAGTTCTTC CASSWTSGGINEQFF
. TRBJ1-2 . TRBV7-2 TGTGCCAGCAGCCCGGACTATGGCTACACCTTC CASSPDYGYTF
. TRBJ2-2 . TRBV5-1 TGCGCCAGCAATGTCGGGAACACCGGGGAGCTGTTTTTT CASNVGNTGELFF
. TRBJ2-1 TRBD1 TRBV7-9 TGTGCCAGCAGCTTATCCATGACAGGGTCAAGTGAGCAGTTCTTC CASSLSMTGSSEQFF
. TRBJ1-5 . TRBV29-1 TGCAGCGTTGGAGATGCCGAGGGGCCCCAGCATTTT CSVGDAEGPQHF
. TRBJ2-1 . TRBV21-1 TGTGCCAGCAGGTTCTTCCGGGGGAGGGTTGGCAATGAGCAGTTCTTC CASRFFRGRVGNEQFF
few TRBJ1-2 TRBD1 TRBV28 TGTGCCAGCAGTTTAGTCTCGGACAGGGAGAACGGAGGCTACACCTTC CASSLVSDRENGGYTF
. TRBJ2-7 TRBD1 TRBV5-1 TGCGCCAGCAGCGGAGGGACAGGCTACGAGCAGTACTTC CASSGGTGYEQYF
few TRBJ2-7 TRBD2 TRBV5-1 TGCGCCAGCAGCTTGAGGGAGGGCGAGCAGTACTTC CASSLREGEQYF
. TRBJ1-4 TRBD1 TRBV4-1 TGCGCCAGCAGCCCCCGGGACAGGCGCGGTAATGAAAAACTGTTTTTT CASSPRDRRGNEKLFF
. TRBJ2-5 TRBD1 TRBV5-6 TGTGCCAGCAGCCTAAGGACAGGGGGGGTTTTGGAGACCCAGTACTTC CASSLRTGGVLETQYF
. TRBJ2-4 TRBD2 TRBV15 TGTGCCACCAGCAGAGATGGTGCGGGAGCAGTTTTAGGGCCAGCCAAAAACATTCAGTACTTC CATSRDGAGAVLGPAKNIQYF
. TRBJ1-1 TRBD1 TRBV5-1 TGCGCCAGCAGCTTGGGGGTGGACAGGCTAGCTGAAGCTTTCTTT CASSLGVDRLAEAFF
. TRBJ1-1 . TRBV11-3 TGTGCCAGCAGCCTCAGACTGGGCACTGAAGCTTTCTTT CASSLRLGTEAFF
once TRBJ2-2 TRBD1 TRBV11-2 TGTGCCAGCAGCTTAGACAGGGGGCAGAGTGTGGAGCTGTTTTTT CASSLDRGQSVELFF
. TRBJ2-7 TRBD1 TRBV18 TGTGCCAGCGCAGAGGGACAGAGGTACTACGAGCAGTACTTC CASAEGQRYYEQYF
. TRBJ1-5 . TRBV6-5 TGTGCCAGCACGGTCATGGGCAATCAGCCCCAGCATTTT CASTVMGNQPQHF
. TRBJ2-1 . TRBV24-1 TGTGCCACCAGTGATCCCGGGACAAAATACAATGAGCAGTTCTTC CATSDPGTKYNEQFF
. TRBJ2-7 TRBD1 TRBV30 TGTGCCTGGAGTGGGACAGGCGGGCAGTACTTC CAWSGTGGQYF
. TRBJ2-7 TRBD1 TRBV6-6 TGTGCCAGCAGTTACTCGGACAGGGCTACCTACGAGCAGTACTTC CASSYSDRATYEQYF
few TRBJ2-7 . TRBV28 TGTGCCAGCAGTCCCGAAGGATGGGGAGCCTACGAGCAGTACTTC CASSPEGWGAYEQYF
. TRBJ2-7 . TRBV11-2 TGTGCCAGCAGCTTCGCAGGGCCCTCCTACGAGCAGTACTTC CASSFAGPSYEQYF
. TRBJ2-1 . TRBV29-1 TGCAGCGTTGAAGATAGCCTCGGGATCTACAATGAGCAGTTCTTC CSVEDSLGIYNEQFF
. TRBJ1-4 . TRBV18 TGTGCCAGCTCACCCTCGTCGGTTGCAACTAATGAAAAACTGTTTTTT CASSPSSVATNEKLFF